One and the same sample provided the 19 T cell receptor beta chains below, sequenced in a study of stem cell transplantation in POMP-related autoinflammatory disease listed by TCRdb under 2021. Library method: the immunoSEQ multiplex PCR assay. The table comes from immuneACCESS by way of TCRdb, which keeps in-frame sequences with V and J called. Part of the clones is missing from these tables; in studies checked, under half for an unresolved V gene and the rest for unknown reasons. The table for this sample lists thousands of clones; roughly 80% of them were counted only once. The top ten constitute about 4.1% of the sample. The sample taken for sequencing was a CXCR5-defined cell subset from PBMCs. These receptors all stem from a human donor in good health.

The chain employs TRBV7-8 and TRBJ2-7; TRBD1 matches at 7 bases. With 3 bases clipped from V and 2 bases from J, the junction kept 10 bases outside the gene matches. The length of the CDR3 is 16 residues. CDR1 is SGHVS, CDR2 FQNEAQ, per germline. The CDR3 here is CASSFLTGPTTYEQYF. CDR3 coding DNA: TGTGCCAGCAGCTTCCTGACAGGGCCCACAACCTACGAGCAGTACTTC.

This clone was seen a few times. The V gene is TRBV27, the J gene TRBJ2-4; 10 bases match TRBD2. Germline V gives CDR1 MNHEY, CDR2 SMNVEV (reference sequence). The trim removed 6 bases at V and 5 bases at J, leaving 4 bases unmatched. The length of the CDR3 is 14 residues. The CDR3 here is CASSSGLAENIQYF. The CDR3 bases are TGTGCCAGCAGCAGCGGACTAGCGGAAAACATTCAGTACTTC.

J is TRBJ2-6 and V is TRBV27; D not certain. The CDR3 extends over 14 amino acids. Trimming took 6 bases from V and 0 from J, leaving 6 bases between them. From germline, CDR1 is MNHEY and CDR2 SMNVEV (reference sequence). The CDR3 DNA sequence: TGTGCCAGCAGAATGTACTCTGGGGCCAACGTCCTGACTTTC. It specifies CASRMYSGANVLTF.

The rearrangement uses TRBV6-6 and TRBJ1-3, with TRBD1 identical over 7 bases. CDR1 and CDR2 from the germline V gene are MNHNY and SVGAGI (reference sequence). The CDR3 is made up of 16 amino acids. Germline trimming cut 0 bases from V and 0 bases from J; bases unmatched to any gene: 2. The CDR3 loop is CASSYSTGRSGNTIYF. The CDR3 nucleotides are TGTGCCAGCAGTTACTCGACAGGGCGCTCTGGAAACACCATATATTTT.

This chain connects TRBV2 to TRBJ2-5; 9 bases fit TRBD1. In germline, CDR1 is SNHLY, CDR2 FYNNEI. Trimming took 2 bases from V and 4 from J; bases not matched to a gene: 8. There are 16 residues in the CDR3. CDR3 DNA sequence: TGTGCCAGCAGTGAACCCACCGGACAGGGGAGAGAGACCCAGTACTTC. This encodes CASSEPTGQGRETQYF.

V gene TRBV4-1 combines with J gene TRBJ2-5, with D possibly being TRBD2 (6 bases). V lost 0 bases to trimming and J lost 9 bases, with 11 bases between them. Germline CDR1 MGHRA, CDR2 YSYEKL. The CDR3 has 13 amino acids. Here the CDR3 reads CASSQDRWGAQYF. CDR3 bases: TGCGCCAGCAGCCAAGATCGTTGGGGGGCCCAGTACTTC.

The rearrangement uses TRBV9 and TRBJ1-3; a weak D match, TRBD1 (5 bases). Trimming took off 4 bases at V and 1 base at J, with 12 bases between the two ends. The CDR3 has 15 amino acids. Per germline, CDR1 SGDLS and CDR2 YYNGEE. The CDR3 loop reads CASSSGTASGNTIYF. The CDR3 nucleotides read TGTGCCAGCAGCTCCGGGACGGCGTCTGGAAACACCATATATTTT.

The chain uses TRBV6-6 and TRBJ1-4, with D possibly being TRBD1 (6 bases). CDR1 and CDR2 (germline): MNHNY, SVGAGI (reference sequence). This CDR3 has 13 amino acids. V was shortened by 6 bases and J by 10 bases, with 15 bases between the two germline ends. Here the CDR3 DNA reads TGTGCCAGCAGGCGGACAGTGTCGGTAAAACTGTTTTTT. Translated, it gives CASRRTVSVKLFF.

V and J are TRBV14 and TRBJ1-2; D remains unclear. V lost 2 bases to trimming and J lost 6 bases, with 22 bases between them. CDR1 and CDR2 (germline): SGHDN, FVKESK. The CDR3 is 17 residues long. The CDR3 DNA is TGTGCCAGCAGCCAATCCGGCCACCGGGCCCCTGGTAATGGCTACACCTTC. Amino acid sequence: CASSQSGHRAPGNGYTF. The variable domain in full, completed from reference TRBV14 and TRBJ1-2, reads EAGVTQFPSHSVIEKGQTVTLRCDPISGHDNLYWYRRVMGKEIKFLLHFVKESKQDESGMPNNRFLAERTGGTYSTLKVQPAELEDSGVYFCASSQSGHRAPGNGYTFGSGTRLTVV.

This clone was recorded once. The genes are TRBV27 and TRBJ2-2; TRBD1 aligns across 7 bases. V shed 6 bases, J shed 6 bases, and the junction held 10 bases outside the gene matches. Germline CDR1 reads MNHEY; CDR2 reads SMNVEV (reference sequence). The CDR3 extends over 15 amino acids. As DNA, the CDR3 is TGTGCCAGCAGGCTCGGGACAGCAGGCTCCGGGGAGCTGTTTTTT. It translates to CASRLGTAGSGELFF.

V and J are TRBV5-6 and TRBJ1-4; 7 nucleotides align to TRBD1. V gave up 2 bases and J gave up 5 bases; unmatched junction bases: 6. CDR3 size: 15 residues. The germline V gene encodes CDR1 SGHDT and CDR2 YYEEEE. This CDR3 is CASSLLTGPNEKLFF. The CDR3 DNA reads TGTGCCAGCAGCTTATTGACAGGGCCGAATGAAAAACTGTTTTTT. Filled out from reference TRBV5-6 and TRBJ1-4, the complete variable domain reads DAGVTQSPTHLIKTRGQQVTLRCSPKSGHDTVSWYQQALGQGPQFIFQYYEEEERQRGNFPDRFSGHQFPNYSSELNVNALLLGDSALYLCASSLLTGPNEKLFFGSGTQLSVL.

CDR3 nucleotide sequence: TGTGCCAGTAGTATTTGGGACAGGGGATCAGAGACCCAGTACTTC. Translation: CASSIWDRGSETQYF. The rearrangement joins TRBV19 to TRBJ2-5; 10 positions match TRBD1. The length of the CDR3 is 15 residues. The V gene end was trimmed by 3 bases and the J gene end by 4 bases; junction bases not matched to a gene: 5. Germline values: CDR1 LNHDA, CDR2 SQIVND (reference sequence).

The chain has TRBV2 and TRBJ1-6, with 8 bases fitting TRBD1. V shed 6 bases and J 7 bases; nucleotides not matched to a gene: 5. This CDR3 spans 14 amino acids. Germline-derived CDR1 and CDR2 are SNHLY and FYNNEI. Here the CDR3 reads CASSRDRMNSPLHF. The DNA of the CDR3 is TGTGCCAGCAGCCGGGACAGGATGAATTCACCCCTCCACTTT.

The chain carries TRBV5-1 and TRBJ1-1; TRBD1 agrees at 11 bases. CDR3 length: 18 residues. Germline trimming cut 0 bases from V and 5 bases from J; bases unmatched to any gene: 12. Germline values: CDR1 SGHRS, CDR2 YFSETQ. CDR3 protein: CASSLGYRTGGDRTEAFF. The CDR3 coding sequence is TGCGCCAGCAGCTTGGGTTATAGGACAGGGGGCGATCGAACTGAAGCTTTCTTT.

This clone was recorded only once. The chain joins TRBV6-6 to TRBJ1-3, with 8 bases aligning to TRBD1. Germline lookup yields CDR1 MNHNY and CDR2 SVGAGI (reference sequence). Trimming removed 6 bases from V and 2 bases from J; junction bases left unmatched: 3. This CDR3 has 14 amino acids. This CDR3 reads CASRTGVAGNTIYF. CDR3 DNA: TGTGCCAGCAGGACAGGGGTGGCTGGAAACACCATATATTTT.

The gene calls are TRBV7-9 and TRBJ1-2; D might be TRBD1 (6 bases). The germline gives CDR1 SEHNR, CDR2 FQNEAQ (reference sequence). V was pared by 5 bases and J by 8 bases, with 15 bases between. The CDR3 spans 13 residues. This CDR3 reads CASSDTGREGYTF. CDR3 nucleotides: TGTGCCAGCAGCGATACAGGGCGGGAGGGCTACACCTTC.

V is TRBV10-3 and J is TRBJ2-1, with TRBD2 as a possible D gene (5 bases). The CDR3 extends over 13 amino acids. The ends were cut back, 10 bases at V and 7 bases at J, with 17 bases in the middle. Germline assignment: CDR1 ENHRY and CDR2 SYGVKD. CDR3 sequence: CANAGGLSNEQFF. The DNA for the CDR3 is TGTGCCAATGCCGGTGGACTGAGTAATGAGCAGTTCTTC.

The rearrangement uses TRBV4-2 and TRBJ1-6; D remains unclear. V lost 0 bases to trimming and J lost 0 bases, with 18 bases between them. The CDR3 runs to 20 residues. The V gene's germline CDR1 is LGHNA and CDR2 YNFKEQ. CDR3 in DNA: TGTGCCAGCAGCCAAGATAGAACAGAAACTATCATCTCCTATAATTCACCCCTCCACTTT. It is translated as CASSQDRTETIISYNSPLHF.

V gene TRBV10-3 combines with J gene TRBJ1-5; possibly TRBD1 for D (6 bases). V gave up 4 bases and J gave up 0 bases, with 10 bases separating them. The CDR3 has 15 residues. Germline CDR1 reads ENHRY; CDR2 reads SYGVKD. The CDR3 DNA sequence: TGTGCCATCAGTGCCAGGACAGATAGCAATCAGCCCCAGCATTTT. Protein product: CAISARTDSNQPQHF.